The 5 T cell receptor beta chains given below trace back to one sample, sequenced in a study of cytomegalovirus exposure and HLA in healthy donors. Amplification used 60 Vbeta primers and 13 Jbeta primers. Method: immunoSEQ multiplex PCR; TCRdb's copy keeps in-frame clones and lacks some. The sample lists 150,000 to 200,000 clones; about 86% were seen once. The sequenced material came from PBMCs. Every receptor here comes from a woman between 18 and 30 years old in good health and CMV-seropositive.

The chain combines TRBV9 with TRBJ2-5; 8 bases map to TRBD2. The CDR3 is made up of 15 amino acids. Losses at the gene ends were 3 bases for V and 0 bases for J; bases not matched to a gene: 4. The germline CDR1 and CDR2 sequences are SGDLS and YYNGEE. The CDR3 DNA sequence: TGTGCCAGCAGCGAAGCGGGGGCGTACCAAGAGACCCAGTACTTC. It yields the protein CASSEAGAYQETQYF.

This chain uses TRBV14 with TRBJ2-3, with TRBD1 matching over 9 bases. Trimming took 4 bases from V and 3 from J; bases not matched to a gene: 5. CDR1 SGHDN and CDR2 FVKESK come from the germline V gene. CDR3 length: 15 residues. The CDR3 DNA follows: TGTGCCAGCAGCCGACACAGGGGGCTAACAGATACGCAGTATTTT. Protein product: CASSRHRGLTDTQYF.

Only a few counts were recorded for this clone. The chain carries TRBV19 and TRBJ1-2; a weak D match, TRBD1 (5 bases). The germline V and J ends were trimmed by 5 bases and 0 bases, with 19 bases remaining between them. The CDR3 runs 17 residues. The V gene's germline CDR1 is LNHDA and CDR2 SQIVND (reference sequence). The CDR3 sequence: CASSPLGGKGANYGYTF. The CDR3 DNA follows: TGTGCCAGTAGTCCGCTTGGGGGGAAAGGGGCTAACTATGGCTACACCTTC.

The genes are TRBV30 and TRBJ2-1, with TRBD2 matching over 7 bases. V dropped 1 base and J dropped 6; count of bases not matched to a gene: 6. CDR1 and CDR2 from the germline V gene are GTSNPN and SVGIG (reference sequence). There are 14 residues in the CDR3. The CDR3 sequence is CAWSDGAGVNEQFF. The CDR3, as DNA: TGTGCCTGGAGTGACGGTGCGGGGGTCAATGAGCAGTTCTTC.

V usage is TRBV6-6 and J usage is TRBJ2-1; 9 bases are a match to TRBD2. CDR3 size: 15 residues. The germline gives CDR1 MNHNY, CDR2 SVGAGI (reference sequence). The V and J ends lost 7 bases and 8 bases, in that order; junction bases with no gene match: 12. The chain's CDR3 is CASIPRRGGWDEQFF. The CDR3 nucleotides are TGTGCCAGCATTCCCCGGCGGGGGGGTTGGGATGAGCAGTTCTTC.